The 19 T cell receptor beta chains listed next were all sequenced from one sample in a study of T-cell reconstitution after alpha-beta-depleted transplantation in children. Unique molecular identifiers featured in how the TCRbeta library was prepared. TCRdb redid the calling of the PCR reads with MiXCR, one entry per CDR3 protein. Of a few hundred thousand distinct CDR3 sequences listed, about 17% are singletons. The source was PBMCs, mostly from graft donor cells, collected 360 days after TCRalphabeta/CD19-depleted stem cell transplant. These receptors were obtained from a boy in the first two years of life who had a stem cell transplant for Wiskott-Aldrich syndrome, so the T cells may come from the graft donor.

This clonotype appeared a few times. CDR3 region: CASRSYGYTF. The CDR3 coding sequence is TGTGCCTCCAGGAGCTATGGCTACACCTTC. The chain couples TRBV10-3 to TRBJ1-2; D ambiguous. V was pared by 11 bases and J by 4 bases, with 8 bases between. CDR3 length: 10 amino acids. Germline loops: CDR1 ENHRY, CDR2 SYGVKD.

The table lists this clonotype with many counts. Here the CDR3 DNA reads TGTGCCAGCTCACCACAGGTGGGGGAGCAGTACTTC. Translating it yields CASSPQVGEQYF. The rearrangement joins TRBV18 to TRBJ2-7; D remains ambiguous. The CDR3 consists of 12 residues. Germline loops: CDR1 KGHSH, CDR2 LQKENI. V was pared by 1 base and J by 7 bases, with 8 bases between.

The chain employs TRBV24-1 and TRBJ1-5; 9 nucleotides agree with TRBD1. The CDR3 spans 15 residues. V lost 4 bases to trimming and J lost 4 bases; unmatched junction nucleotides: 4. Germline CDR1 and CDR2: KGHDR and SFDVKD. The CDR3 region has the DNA TGTGCCACCAGTGACCCGGGACAGGGTAATCAGCCCCAGCATTTT. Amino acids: CATSDPGQGNQPQHF.

The CDR3 nucleotides are TGTGCCAGCTCTCGGTCGGGCGAGGAACTGTTTTTT. Its protein product is CASSRSGEELFF. This sequence joins TRBV18 and TRBJ1-4; no clear D gene. With 6 bases removed from V and 12 bases from J, the gap between germline ends came to 14 bases. The CDR3 is made up of 12 amino acids. Germline assignment: CDR1 KGHSH and CDR2 LQKENI.

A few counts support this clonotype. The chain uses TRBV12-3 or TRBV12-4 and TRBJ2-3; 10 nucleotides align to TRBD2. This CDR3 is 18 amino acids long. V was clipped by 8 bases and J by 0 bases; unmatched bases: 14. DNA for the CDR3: TGTGCCAGCCATCGACGGCTAGCGGGAGTGCTGAGCACAGATACGCAGTATTTT. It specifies CASHRRLAGVLSTDTQYF.

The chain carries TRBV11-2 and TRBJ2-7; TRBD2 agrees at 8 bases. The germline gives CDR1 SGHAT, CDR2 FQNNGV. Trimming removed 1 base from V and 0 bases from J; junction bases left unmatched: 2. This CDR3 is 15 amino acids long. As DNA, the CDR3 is TGTGCCAGCAGCTTAGCGGGACTAGACTCCTACGAGCAGTACTTC. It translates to CASSLAGLDSYEQYF.

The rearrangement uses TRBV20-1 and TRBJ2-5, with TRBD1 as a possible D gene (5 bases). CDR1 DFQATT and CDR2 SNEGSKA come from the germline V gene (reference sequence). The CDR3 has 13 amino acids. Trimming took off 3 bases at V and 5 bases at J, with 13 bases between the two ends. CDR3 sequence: CSASPQGRETQYF. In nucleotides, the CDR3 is TGCAGTGCTAGCCCCCAGGGCCGGGAGACCCAGTACTTC.

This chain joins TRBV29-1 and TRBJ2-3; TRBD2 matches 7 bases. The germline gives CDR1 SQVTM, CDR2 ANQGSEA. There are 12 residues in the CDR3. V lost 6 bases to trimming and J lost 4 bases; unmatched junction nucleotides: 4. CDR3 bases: TGCAGCGTGGGACTAAACGCAGATACGCAGTATTTT. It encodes CSVGLNADTQYF.

The CDR3 bases are TGTGCCAGCAACGAACACAGGGGTCCCTACAATGAGCAGTTCTTC. Protein sequence: CASNEHRGPYNEQFF. The rearrangement uses TRBV12-3 or TRBV12-4 and TRBJ2-1; 7 nucleotides align to TRBD1. The CDR3 spans 15 residues. V was clipped by 7 bases and J by 2 bases; unmatched bases: 8.

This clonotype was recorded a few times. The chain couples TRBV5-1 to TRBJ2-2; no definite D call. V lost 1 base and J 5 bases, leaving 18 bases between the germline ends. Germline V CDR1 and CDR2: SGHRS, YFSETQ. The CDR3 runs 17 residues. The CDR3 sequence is CASSLQEGYPETGELFF. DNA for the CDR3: TGCGCCAGCAGCTTGCAGGAAGGCTATCCTGAGACCGGGGAGCTGTTTTTT. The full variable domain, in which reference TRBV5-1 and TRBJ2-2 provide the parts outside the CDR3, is KAGVTQTPRYLIKTRGQQVTLSCSPISGHRSVSWYQQTPGQGLQFLFEYFSETQRNKGNFPGRFSGRQFSNSRSEMNVSTLELGDSALYLCASSLQEGYPETGELFFGEGSRLTVL.

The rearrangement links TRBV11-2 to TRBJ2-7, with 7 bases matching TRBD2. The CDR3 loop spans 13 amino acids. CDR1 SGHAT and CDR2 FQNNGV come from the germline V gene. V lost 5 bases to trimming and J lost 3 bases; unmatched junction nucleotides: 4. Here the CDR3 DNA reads TGTGCCAGCAGCCGGACTAGAGACTACGAGCAGTACTTC. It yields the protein CASSRTRDYEQYF.

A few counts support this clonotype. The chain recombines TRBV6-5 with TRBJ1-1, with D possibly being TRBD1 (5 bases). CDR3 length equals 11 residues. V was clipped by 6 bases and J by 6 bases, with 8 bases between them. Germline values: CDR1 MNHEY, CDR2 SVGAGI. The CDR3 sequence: CASRGGAEAFF. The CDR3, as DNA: TGTGCCAGCAGGGGGGGGGCTGAAGCTTTCTTT.

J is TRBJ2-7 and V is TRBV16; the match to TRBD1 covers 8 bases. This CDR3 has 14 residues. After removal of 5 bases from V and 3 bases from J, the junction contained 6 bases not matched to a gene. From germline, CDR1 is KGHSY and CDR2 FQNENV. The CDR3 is CASSRDRIRYEQYF. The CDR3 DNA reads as TGTGCCAGCAGCAGGGACAGGATTCGCTACGAGCAGTACTTC. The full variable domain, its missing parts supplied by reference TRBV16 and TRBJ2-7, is GEEVAQTPKHLVRGEGQKAKLYCAPIKGHSYVFWYQQVLKNEFKFLISFQNENVFDETGMPKERFSAKCLPNSPCSLEIQATKLEDSAVYFCASSRDRIRYEQYFGPGTRLTVT.

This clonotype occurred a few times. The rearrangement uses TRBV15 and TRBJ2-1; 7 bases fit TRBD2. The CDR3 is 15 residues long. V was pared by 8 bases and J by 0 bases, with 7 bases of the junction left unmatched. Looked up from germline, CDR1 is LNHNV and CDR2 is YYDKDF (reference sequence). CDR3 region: CATHRRESSYNEQFF. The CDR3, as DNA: TGTGCCACCCATAGGCGGGAGAGCTCCTACAATGAGCAGTTCTTC.

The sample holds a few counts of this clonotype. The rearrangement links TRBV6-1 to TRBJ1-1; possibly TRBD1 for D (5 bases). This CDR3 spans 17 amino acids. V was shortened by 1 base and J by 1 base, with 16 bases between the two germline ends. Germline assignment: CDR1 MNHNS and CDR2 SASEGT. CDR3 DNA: TGTGCCAGCAGTGAAGGGGTGAAGAAGGGGAGGAACACTGAAGCTTTCTTT. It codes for CASSEGVKKGRNTEAFF.

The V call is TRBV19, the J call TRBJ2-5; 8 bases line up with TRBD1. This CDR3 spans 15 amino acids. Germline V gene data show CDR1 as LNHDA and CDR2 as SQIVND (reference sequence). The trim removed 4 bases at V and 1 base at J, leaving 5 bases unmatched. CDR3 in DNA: TGTGCCAGTAGTACGCCGACAGGGGTCCAAGAGACCCAGTACTTC. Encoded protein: CASSTPTGVQETQYF. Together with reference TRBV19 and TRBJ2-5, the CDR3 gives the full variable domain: DGGITQSPKYLFRKEGQNVTLSCEQNLNHDAMYWYRQDPGQGLRLIYYSQIVNDFQKGDIAEGYSVSREKKESFPLTVTSAQKNPTAFYLCASSTPTGVQETQYFGPGTRLLVL.

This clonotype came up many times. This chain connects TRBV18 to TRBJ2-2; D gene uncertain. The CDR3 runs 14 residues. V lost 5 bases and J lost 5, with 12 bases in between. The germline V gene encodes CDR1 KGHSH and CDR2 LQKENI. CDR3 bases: TGTGCCAGCTCAACCACATCTACAACCGGGGAGCTGTTTTTT. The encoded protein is CASSTTSTTGELFF.

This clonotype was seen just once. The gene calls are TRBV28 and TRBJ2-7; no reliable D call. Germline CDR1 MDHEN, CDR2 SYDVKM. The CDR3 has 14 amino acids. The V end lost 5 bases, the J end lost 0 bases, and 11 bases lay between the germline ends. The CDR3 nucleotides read TGTGCCAGCAGTCCACAAGAGGCCTCCTACGAGCAGTACTTC. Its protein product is CASSPQEASYEQYF.

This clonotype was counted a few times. The CDR3 sequence is CASSSLQVAGTGELFF. The CDR3 DNA reads as TGTGCCAGCAGTTCCCTACAGGTAGCGGGCACCGGGGAGCTGTTTTTT. The chain employs TRBV12-3 or TRBV12-4 and TRBJ2-2, with 7 bases matching TRBD2. J gave up 4 bases and V 4 bases, and 9 bases lay outside the gene matches. The CDR3 totals 16 residues.